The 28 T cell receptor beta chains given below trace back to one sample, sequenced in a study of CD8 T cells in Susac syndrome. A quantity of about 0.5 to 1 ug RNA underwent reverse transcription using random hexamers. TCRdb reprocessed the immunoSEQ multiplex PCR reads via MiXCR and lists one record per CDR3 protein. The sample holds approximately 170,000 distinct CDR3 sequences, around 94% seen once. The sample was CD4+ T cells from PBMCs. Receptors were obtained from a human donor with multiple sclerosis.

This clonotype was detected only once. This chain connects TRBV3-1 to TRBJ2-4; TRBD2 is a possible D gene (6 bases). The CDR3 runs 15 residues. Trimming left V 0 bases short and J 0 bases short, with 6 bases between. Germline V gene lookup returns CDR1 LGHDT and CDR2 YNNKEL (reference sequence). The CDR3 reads CASSQEGGAKNIQYF. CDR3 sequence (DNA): TGTGCCAGCAGCCAAGAGGGGGGAGCCAAAAACATTCAGTACTTC.

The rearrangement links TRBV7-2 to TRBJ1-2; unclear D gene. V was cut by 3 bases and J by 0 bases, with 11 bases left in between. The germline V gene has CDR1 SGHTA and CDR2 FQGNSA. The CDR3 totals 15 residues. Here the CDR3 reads CASSLGIATNYGYTF. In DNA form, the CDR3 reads TGTGCCAGCAGCTTGGGGATAGCTACTAACTATGGCTACACCTTC.

The CDR3 reads CASSFSSGPYNEQFF. CDR3 nucleotide sequence: TGTGCCAGCAGTTTCTCTAGCGGGCCTTACAATGAGCAGTTCTTC. The chain recombines TRBV27 with TRBJ2-1, with TRBD2 matching over 8 bases. There are 15 residues in the CDR3. Trimming took 3 bases from V and 4 from J; bases not matched to a gene: 5. Germline CDR1 and CDR2: MNHEY and SMNVEV (reference sequence).

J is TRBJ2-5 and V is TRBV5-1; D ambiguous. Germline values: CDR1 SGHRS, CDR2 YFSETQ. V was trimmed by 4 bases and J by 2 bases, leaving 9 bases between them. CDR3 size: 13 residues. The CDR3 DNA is TGCGCCAGCAGCGTTACGCCTCAAGAGACCCAGTACTTC. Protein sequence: CASSVTPQETQYF.

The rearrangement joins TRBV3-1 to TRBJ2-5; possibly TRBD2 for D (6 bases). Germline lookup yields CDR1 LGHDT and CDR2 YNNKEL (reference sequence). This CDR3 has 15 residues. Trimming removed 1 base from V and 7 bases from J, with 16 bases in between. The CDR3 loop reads CASSQVRSAGGTQYF. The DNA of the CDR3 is TGTGCCAGCAGCCAAGTGAGGTCCGCCGGGGGGACCCAGTACTTC.

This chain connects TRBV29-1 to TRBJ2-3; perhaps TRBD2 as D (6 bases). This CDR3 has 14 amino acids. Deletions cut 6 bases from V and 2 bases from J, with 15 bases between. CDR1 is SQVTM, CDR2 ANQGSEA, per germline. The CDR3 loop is CSVISGLLTDTQYF. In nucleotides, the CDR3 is TGCAGCGTAATTAGCGGACTACTCACAGATACGCAGTATTTT.

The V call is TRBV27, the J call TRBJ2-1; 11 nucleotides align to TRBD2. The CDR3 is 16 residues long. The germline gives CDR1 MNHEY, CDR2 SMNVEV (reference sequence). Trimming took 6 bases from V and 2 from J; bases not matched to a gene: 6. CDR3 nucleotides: TGTGCCAGCAGGGGAATAGCGGGAGGGGCCTACAATGAGCAGTTCTTC. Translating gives CASRGIAGGAYNEQFF.

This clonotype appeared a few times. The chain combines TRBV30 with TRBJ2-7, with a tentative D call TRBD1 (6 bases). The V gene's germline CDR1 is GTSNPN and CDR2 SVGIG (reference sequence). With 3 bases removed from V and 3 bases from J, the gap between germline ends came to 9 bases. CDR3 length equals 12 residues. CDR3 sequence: CAWRGANYEQYF. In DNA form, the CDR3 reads TGTGCCTGGAGGGGGGCTAACTACGAGCAGTACTTC.

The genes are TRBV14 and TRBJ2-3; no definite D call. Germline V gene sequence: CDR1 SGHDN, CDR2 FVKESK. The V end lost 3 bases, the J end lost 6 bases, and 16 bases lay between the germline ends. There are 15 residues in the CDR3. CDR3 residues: CASSQGTPFRDTQYF. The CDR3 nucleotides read TGTGCCAGCAGCCAGGGCACTCCCTTTAGGGATACGCAGTATTTT.

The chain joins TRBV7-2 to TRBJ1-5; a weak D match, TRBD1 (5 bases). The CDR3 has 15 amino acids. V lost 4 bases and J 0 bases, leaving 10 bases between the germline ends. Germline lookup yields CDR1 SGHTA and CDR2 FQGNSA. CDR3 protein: CASSYGGDSNQPQHF. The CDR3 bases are TGTGCCAGCAGCTACGGGGGGGATAGCAATCAGCCCCAGCATTTT.

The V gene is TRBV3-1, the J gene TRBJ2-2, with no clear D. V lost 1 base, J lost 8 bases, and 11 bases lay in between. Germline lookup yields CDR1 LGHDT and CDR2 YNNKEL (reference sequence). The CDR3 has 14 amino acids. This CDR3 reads CASSQVSTVGELFF. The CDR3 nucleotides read TGTGCCAGCAGCCAAGTTTCGACGGTTGGGGAGCTGTTTTTT. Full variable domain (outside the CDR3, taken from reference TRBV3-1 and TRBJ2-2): DTAVSQTPKYLVTQMGNDKSIKCEQNLGHDTMYWYKQDSKKFLKIMFSYNNKELIINETVPNRFSPKSPDKAHLNLHINSLELGDSAVYFCASSQVSTVGELFFGEGSRLTVL.

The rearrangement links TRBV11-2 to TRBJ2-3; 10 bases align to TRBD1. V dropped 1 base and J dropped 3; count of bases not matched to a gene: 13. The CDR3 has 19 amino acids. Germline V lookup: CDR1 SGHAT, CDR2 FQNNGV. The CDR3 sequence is CASSLGLYDRGLLTDTQYF. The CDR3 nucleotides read TGTGCCAGCAGCTTAGGTCTTTATGACAGGGGGCTCTTAACAGATACGCAGTATTTT. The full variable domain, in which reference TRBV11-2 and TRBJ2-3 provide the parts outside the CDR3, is EAGVAQSPRYKIIEKRQSVAFWCNPISGHATLYWYQQILGQGPKLLIQFQNNGVVDDSQLPKDRFSAERLKGVDSTLKIQPAKLEDSAVYLCASSLGLYDRGLLTDTQYFGPGTRLTVL.

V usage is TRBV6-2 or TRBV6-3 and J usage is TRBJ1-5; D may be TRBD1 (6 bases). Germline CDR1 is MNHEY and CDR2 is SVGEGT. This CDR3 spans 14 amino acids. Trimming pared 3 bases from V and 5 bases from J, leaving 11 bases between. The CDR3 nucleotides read TGTGCCAGCAGTTATCGTCCAGGGGATCAGCCCCAGCATTTT. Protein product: CASSYRPGDQPQHF.

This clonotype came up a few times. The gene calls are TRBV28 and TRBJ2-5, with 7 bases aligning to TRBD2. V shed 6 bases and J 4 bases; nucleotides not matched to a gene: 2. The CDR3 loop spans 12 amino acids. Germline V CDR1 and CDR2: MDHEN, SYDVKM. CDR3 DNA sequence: TGTGCCAGCAGCTTAGCGGGAGAGACCCAGTACTTC. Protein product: CASSLAGETQYF.

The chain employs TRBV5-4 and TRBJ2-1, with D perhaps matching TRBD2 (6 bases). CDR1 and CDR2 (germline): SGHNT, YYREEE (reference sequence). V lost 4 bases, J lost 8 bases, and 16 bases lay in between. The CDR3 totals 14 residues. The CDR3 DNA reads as TGTGCCAGCAGCCCGGGAGTCACGGACGATGAGCAGTTCTTC. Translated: CASSPGVTDDEQFF. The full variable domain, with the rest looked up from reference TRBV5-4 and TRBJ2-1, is ETGVTQSPTHLIKTRGQQVTLRCSSQSGHNTVSWYQQALGQGPQFIFQYYREEENGRGNFPPRFSGLQFPNYSSELNVNALELDDSALYLCASSPGVTDDEQFFGPGTRLTVL.

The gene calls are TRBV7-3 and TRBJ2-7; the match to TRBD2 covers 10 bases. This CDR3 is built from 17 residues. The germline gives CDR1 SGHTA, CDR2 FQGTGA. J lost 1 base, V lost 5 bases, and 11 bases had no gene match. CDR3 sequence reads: CASSPDRGTSESYEQYF. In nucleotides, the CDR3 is TGTGCCAGCAGCCCCGACCGGGGGACTAGCGAATCCTACGAGCAGTACTTC.

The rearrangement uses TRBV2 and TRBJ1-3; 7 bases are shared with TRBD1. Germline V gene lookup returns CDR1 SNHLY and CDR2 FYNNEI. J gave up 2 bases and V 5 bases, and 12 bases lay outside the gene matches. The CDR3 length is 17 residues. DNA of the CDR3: TGTGCCAGCAGTCAGACGACAGGGTCAGGCACTGGAAACACCATATATTTT. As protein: CASSQTTGSGTGNTIYF.

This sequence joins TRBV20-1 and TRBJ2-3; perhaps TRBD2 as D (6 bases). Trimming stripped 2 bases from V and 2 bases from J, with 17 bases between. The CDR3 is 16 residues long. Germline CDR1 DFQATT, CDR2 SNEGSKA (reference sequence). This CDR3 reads CSARPLLAGITDTQYF. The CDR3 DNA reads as TGCAGTGCTAGACCCCTTCTGGCGGGAATCACAGATACGCAGTATTTT.

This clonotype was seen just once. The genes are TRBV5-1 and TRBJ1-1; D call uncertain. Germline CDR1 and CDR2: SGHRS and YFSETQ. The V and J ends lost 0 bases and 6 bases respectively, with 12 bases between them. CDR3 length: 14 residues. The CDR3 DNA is TGCGCCAGCAGCTTGGAGCAGTACCTACCTGAAGCTTTCTTT. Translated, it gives CASSLEQYLPEAFF.

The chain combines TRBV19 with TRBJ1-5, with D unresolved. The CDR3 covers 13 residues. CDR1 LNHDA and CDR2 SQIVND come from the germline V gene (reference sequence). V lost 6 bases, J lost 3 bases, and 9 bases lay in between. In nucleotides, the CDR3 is TGTGCCAGTAGGTACAGCAACAATCAGCCCCAGCATTTT. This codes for CASRYSNNQPQHF.

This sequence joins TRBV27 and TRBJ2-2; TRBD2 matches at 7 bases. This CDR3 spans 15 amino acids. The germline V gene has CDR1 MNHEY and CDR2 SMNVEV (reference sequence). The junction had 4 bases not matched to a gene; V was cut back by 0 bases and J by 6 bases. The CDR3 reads CASSLSGREAGELFF. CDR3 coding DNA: TGTGCCAGCAGTTTATCTGGCCGGGAGGCCGGGGAGCTGTTTTTT.

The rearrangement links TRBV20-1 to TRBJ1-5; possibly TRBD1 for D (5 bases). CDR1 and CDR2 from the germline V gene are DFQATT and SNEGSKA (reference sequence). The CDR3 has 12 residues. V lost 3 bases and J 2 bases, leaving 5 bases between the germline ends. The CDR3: CSASRGNQPQHF. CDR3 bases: TGCAGTGCTAGCAGGGGCAATCAGCCCCAGCATTTT.

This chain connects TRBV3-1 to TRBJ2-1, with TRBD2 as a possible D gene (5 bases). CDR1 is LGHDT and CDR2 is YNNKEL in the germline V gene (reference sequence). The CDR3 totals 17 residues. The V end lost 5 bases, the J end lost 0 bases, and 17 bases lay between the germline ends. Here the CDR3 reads CASSKGGVRDSYNEQFF. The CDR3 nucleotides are TGTGCCAGCAGCAAAGGAGGCGTCCGGGACTCCTACAATGAGCAGTTCTTC.

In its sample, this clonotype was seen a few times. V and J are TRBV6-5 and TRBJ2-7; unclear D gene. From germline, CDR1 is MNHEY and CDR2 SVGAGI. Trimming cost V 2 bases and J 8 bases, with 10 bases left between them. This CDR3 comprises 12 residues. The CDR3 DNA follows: TGTGCCAGCAGTTACCGTGAGGAGAAGCAGTACTTC. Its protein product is CASSYREEKQYF.

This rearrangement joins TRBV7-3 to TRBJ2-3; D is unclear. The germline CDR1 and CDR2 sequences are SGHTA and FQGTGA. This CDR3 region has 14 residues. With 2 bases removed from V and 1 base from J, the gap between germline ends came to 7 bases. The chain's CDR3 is CASSLVGGTDTQYF. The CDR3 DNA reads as TGTGCCAGCAGCTTAGTCGGTGGCACAGATACGCAGTATTTT.

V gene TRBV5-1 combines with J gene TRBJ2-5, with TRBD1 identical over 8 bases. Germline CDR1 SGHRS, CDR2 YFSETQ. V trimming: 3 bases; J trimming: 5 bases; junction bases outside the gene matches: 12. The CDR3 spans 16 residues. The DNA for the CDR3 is TGCGCCAGCAGCTACGCCGGACAGGGAATGGGGGAGACCCAGTACTTC. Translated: CASSYAGQGMGETQYF.

The CDR3 sequence is CASSVEGNTGELFF. CDR3 DNA: TGTGCCAGCAGCGTAGAAGGGAACACCGGGGAGCTGTTTTTT. The chain combines TRBV9 with TRBJ2-2, with D unresolved. The germline V gene has CDR1 SGDLS and CDR2 YYNGEE. The V gene lost 0 bases and the J gene lost 1 base, with 4 bases spanning the gap. CDR3 length equals 14 residues.

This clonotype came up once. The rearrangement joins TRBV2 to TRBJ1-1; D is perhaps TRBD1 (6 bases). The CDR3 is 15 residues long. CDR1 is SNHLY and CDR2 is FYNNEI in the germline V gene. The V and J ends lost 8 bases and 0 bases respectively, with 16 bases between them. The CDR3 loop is CASRTARSMNTEAFF. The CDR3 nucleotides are TGTGCCAGCCGGACAGCCAGAAGCATGAACACTGAAGCTTTCTTT.